The clone carrying this T cell receptor beta chain occurred a few times. What it binds is not known. CDR3 size: 15 residues. Trimming removed 3 bases from V and 5 bases from J; junction bases left unmatched: 6. CDR1 MDHEN and CDR2 SYDVKM come from the germline V gene. This entry is derived from a study of T cell repertoires in cytomegalovirus infection. The study's findings and limits: Clonotypes of TCR beta that were HLA-C-restricted and CMV-specific dominated the ex vivo response. CMV carriers having the relevant HLA were flagged by cumulative public TCR beta family frequency.

TCRdb itself ran the reads through MiXCR, one entry per CDR3 protein. The table lists approximately 990,000 distinct CDR3 sequences, around 32% of them singletons, with roughly an eighth in the top ten. The chain joins TRBV28 to TRBJ2-1, with TRBD2 identical over 8 bases. The receptor was isolated from a human donor in good health (CMV status not recorded). Some clones in this sample may be carry-over from other donors' samples. The sequences come from cultured CD8+ T cells from PBMCs, collected from culture after CMV antigen stimulation. The CDR3 DNA is TGTGCCAGCAGTTTTCGGGGGGGCTGGGACAATGAGCAGTTCTTC. Protein product: CASSFRGGWDNEQFF. The whole variable domain, filled in from reference TRBV28 and TRBJ2-1, reads DVKVTQSSRYLVKRTGEKVFLECVQDMDHENMFWYRQDPGLGLRLIYFSYDVKMKEKGDIPEGYSVSREKKERFSLILESASTNQTSMYLCASSFRGGWDNEQFFGPGTRLTVL.